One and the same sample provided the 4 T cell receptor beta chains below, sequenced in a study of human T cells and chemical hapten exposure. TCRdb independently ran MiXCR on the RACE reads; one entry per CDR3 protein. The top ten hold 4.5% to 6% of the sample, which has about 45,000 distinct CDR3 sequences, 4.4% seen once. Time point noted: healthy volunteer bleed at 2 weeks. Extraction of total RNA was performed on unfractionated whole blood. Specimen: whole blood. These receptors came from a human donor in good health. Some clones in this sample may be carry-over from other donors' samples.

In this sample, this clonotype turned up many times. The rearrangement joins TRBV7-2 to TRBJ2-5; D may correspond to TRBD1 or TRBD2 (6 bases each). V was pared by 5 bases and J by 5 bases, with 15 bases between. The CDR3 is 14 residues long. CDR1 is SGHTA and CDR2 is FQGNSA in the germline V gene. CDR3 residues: CASSPRQAGETQYF. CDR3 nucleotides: TGTGCCAGCAGCCCCCGACAGGCGGGGGAGACCCAGTACTTC.

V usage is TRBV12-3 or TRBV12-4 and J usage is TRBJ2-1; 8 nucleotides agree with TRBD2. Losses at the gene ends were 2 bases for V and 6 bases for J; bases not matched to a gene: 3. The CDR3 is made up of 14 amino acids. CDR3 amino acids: CASSLQAGANEQFF. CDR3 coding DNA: TGTGCCAGCAGTTTACAAGCGGGAGCCAATGAGCAGTTCTTC.

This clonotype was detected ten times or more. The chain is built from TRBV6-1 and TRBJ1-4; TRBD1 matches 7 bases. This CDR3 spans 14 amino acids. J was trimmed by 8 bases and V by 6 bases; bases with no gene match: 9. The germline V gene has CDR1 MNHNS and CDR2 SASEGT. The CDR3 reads CASRLRDRVEKLFF. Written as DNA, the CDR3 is TGTGCCAGCAGGCTCCGGGACAGAGTAGAAAAACTGTTTTTT.

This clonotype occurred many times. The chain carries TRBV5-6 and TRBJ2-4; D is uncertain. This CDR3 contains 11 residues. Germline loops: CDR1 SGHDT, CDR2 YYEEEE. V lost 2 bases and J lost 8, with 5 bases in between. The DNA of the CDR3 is TGTGCCAGCAGCTTATGGGACATTCAGTACTTC. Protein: CASSLWDIQYF.